Listed here are 29 T cell receptor beta chains from one sample, sequenced in a study of spatial heterogeneity in lung cancer. Described time point: blood at routine non-recurrence follow-up after resection. TCRdb used MiXCR to reprocess the 5' RACE reads, holding one entry per CDR3 protein. The sample lists some 32,000 distinct CDR3 sequences; about 9.4% were seen once. Material: PBMCs, obtained at follow-up. These receptors were collected from a female donor with early-stage non-small cell lung cancer.

This clonotype occurred many times. The J gene is TRBJ2-1, the V gene TRBV2; D call uncertain. V was clipped by 5 bases and J by 0 bases, with 8 bases between them. Germline assignment: CDR1 SNHLY and CDR2 FYNNEI. This CDR3 is built from 14 residues. CDR3 residues: CASSSVSSYNEQFF. The CDR3 region has the DNA TGTGCCAGCAGTAGCGTAAGCTCCTACAATGAGCAGTTCTTC.

This clonotype has a handful of counts. The J gene is TRBJ1-5, the V gene TRBV7-2; no clear D. Trimming shortened V by 1 base and J by 2 bases, and 9 bases separated the two germline ends. The germline V gene encodes CDR1 SGHTA and CDR2 FQGNSA. The CDR3 sequence is 15 residues long. The CDR3 nucleotides are TGTGCCAGCAGCTTAGTGGGCCTCGGCAATCAGCCCCAGCATTTT. Protein sequence: CASSLVGLGNQPQHF.

The gene calls are TRBV27 and TRBJ2-5; TRBD1 matches at 9 bases. The trim removed 3 bases at V and 5 bases at J, leaving 10 bases unmatched. Per germline, CDR1 MNHEY and CDR2 SMNVEV (reference sequence). The CDR3 runs to 16 residues. This CDR3 reads CASSLGTGQKWETQYF. CDR3 DNA: TGTGCCAGCAGTTTGGGGACAGGGCAAAAGTGGGAGACCCAGTACTTC.

At least ten counts were recorded for this clonotype. The chain uses TRBV3-1 and TRBJ2-3, with TRBD2 matching 14 bases. The CDR3 is made up of 18 amino acids. Per the germline V gene, CDR1 is LGHDT and CDR2 is YNNKEL (reference sequence). J was trimmed by 7 bases and V by 4 bases; bases with no gene match: 13. The CDR3 protein is CASSRDPPGLAGEYTQYF. Here the CDR3 DNA reads TGTGCCAGCAGCCGCGACCCCCCGGGACTAGCGGGGGAATATACGCAGTATTTT.

This clonotype occurred a few times. Its ends do not fully match the called genes, so a read error is possible. This sequence joins TRBV2 and TRBJ2-3; 10 nucleotides agree with TRBD2. Per the germline V gene, CDR1 is SNHLY and CDR2 is FYNNEI. This CDR3 has 15 amino acids. The CDR3 protein is CASTTELAGARRLDF. CDR3 DNA: TGTGCCAGCACTACCGAGCTAGCGGGGGCCCGACGTCTGGATTTT.

This clonotype was seen repeatedly, ten times or more. The chain uses TRBV28 and TRBJ1-4; D is uncertain. The CDR3 runs 11 residues. CDR1 is MDHEN and CDR2 is SYDVKM in the germline V gene. The V and J ends lost 3 bases and 8 bases respectively, with 4 bases between them. CDR3 sequence (DNA): TGTGCCAGCAGTTTCGTAGAAAAACTGTTTTTT. Amino acid sequence: CASSFVEKLFF.

V and J are TRBV25-1 and TRBJ1-1, with a tentative D call TRBD1 (6 bases). This CDR3 contains 13 residues. From germline, CDR1 is MGHDK and CDR2 SYGVNS. Trimming removed 5 bases from V and 2 bases from J, with 9 bases in between. This chain's CDR3 is CASSPRGNTEAFF. The CDR3 DNA reads TGTGCCAGCAGTCCCAGGGGCAACACTGAAGCTTTCTTT. Complete variable domain (other parts from reference TRBV25-1 and TRBJ1-1): EADIYQTPRYLVIGTGKKITLECSQTMGHDKMYWYQQDPGMELHLIHYSYGVNSTEKGDLSSESTVSRIRTEHFPLTLESARPSHTSQYLCASSPRGNTEAFFGQGTRLTVV.

This clonotype has a count of ten or more. The rearrangement uses TRBV3-1 and TRBJ2-3; 7 positions match TRBD2. The ends lost 4 bases at V and 1 base at J; junction bases unmatched: 8. Germline V CDR1 and CDR2: LGHDT, YNNKEL (reference sequence). This CDR3 has 16 residues. In nucleotides, the CDR3 is TGTGCCAGCAGCCCCGGAAAGCGGGGACGCACAGATACGCAGTATTTT. Translation gives CASSPGKRGRTDTQYF.

This clonotype qualifies as medium-sized. This chain connects TRBV7-2 to TRBJ2-3; 8 bases map to TRBD1. This CDR3 has 15 amino acids. J gave up 4 bases and V 7 bases, and 10 bases lay outside the gene matches. The V gene's germline CDR1 is SGHTA and CDR2 FQGNSA. This chain's CDR3 is CASTPDRGSPDTQYF. CDR3 DNA sequence: TGTGCCAGCACCCCCGACAGGGGATCCCCAGATACGCAGTATTTT.

Many counts were recorded for this clonotype. The rearrangement links TRBV5-1 to TRBJ2-1; tentatively, D is TRBD1 (5 bases). The CDR3 sequence is 14 residues long. Germline V gene lookup returns CDR1 SGHRS and CDR2 YFSETQ. Trimming pared 2 bases from V and 7 bases from J, leaving 13 bases between. The CDR3 is CASSLGGQGNEQFF. The CDR3 coding sequence is TGCGCCAGCAGCTTAGGTGGGCAGGGTAATGAGCAGTTCTTC. Using reference TRBV5-1 and TRBJ2-1 for the parts outside the CDR3, the full variable domain is KAGVTQTPRYLIKTRGQQVTLSCSPISGHRSVSWYQQTPGQGLQFLFEYFSETQRNKGNFPGRFSGRQFSNSRSEMNVSTLELGDSALYLCASSLGGQGNEQFFGPGTRLTVL.

The CDR3 DNA reads as TGTGCCAGCAGCCGCGCGTTAGTCGCTAGCGGGGGAGGTTACAATGAGCAGTTCTTC. Protein sequence: CASSRALVASGGGYNEQFF. This chain uses TRBV3-1 with TRBJ2-1; TRBD2 agrees at 10 bases. Looked up from germline, CDR1 is LGHDT and CDR2 is YNNKEL (reference sequence). J was trimmed by 4 bases and V by 4 bases; bases with no gene match: 16. The CDR3 runs 19 residues.

This clonotype was detected only a few times. The chain employs TRBV6-5 and TRBJ1-1; D gene ambiguous. CDR1 MNHEY and CDR2 SVGAGI come from the germline V gene. V lost 6 bases to trimming and J lost 3 bases, with 8 bases between them. The CDR3 consists of 12 residues. The CDR3 region is CASRGPYTEAFF. The CDR3 DNA reads as TGTGCCAGCAGAGGGCCCTACACTGAAGCTTTCTTT.

This chain uses TRBV6-1 with TRBJ2-5, with D unresolved. V lost 6 bases and J 2 bases, leaving 10 bases between the germline ends. The V gene's germline CDR1 is MNHNS and CDR2 SASEGT. The CDR3 totals 13 residues. This CDR3 reads CASSNFAQETQYF. In nucleotides, the CDR3 is TGTGCCAGCAGCAACTTCGCTCAAGAGACCCAGTACTTC.

J is TRBJ2-7 and V is TRBV4-2, with D possibly matching TRBD1 (5 bases). The V gene lost 0 bases and the J gene lost 5 bases, with 14 bases spanning the gap. Germline CDR1 LGHNA, CDR2 YNFKEQ. This CDR3 spans 15 amino acids. The CDR3 DNA sequence: TGTGCCAGCAGCCAAGAGCCAGGGAATAACAACGAGCAGTACTTC. Amino acids: CASSQEPGNNNEQYF.

This clonotype was observed many times. CDR3: CASSEATGEAPLHF. The DNA for the CDR3 is TGCGCCAGCAGCGAAGCGACCGGGGAGGCACCCCTCCACTTT. The chain joins TRBV4-3 to TRBJ1-6; no definite D call. The ends were cut back, 5 bases at V and 11 bases at J, with 16 bases in the middle. The germline V gene encodes CDR1 LGHNA and CDR2 YSLEER. The CDR3 runs 14 residues.

The chain uses TRBV6-2 or TRBV6-3 and TRBJ1-5; TRBD1 matches 8 bases. The CDR3 length is 15 residues. Trimming removed 2 bases from V and 4 bases from J; junction bases left unmatched: 4. Germline V gene lookup returns CDR1 MNHEY and CDR2 SVGEGT. This chain's CDR3 is CASSYEGQVNQPQHF. The CDR3 coding sequence is TGTGCCAGCAGTTACGAGGGACAGGTTAATCAGCCCCAGCATTTT.

V usage is TRBV7-3 and J usage is TRBJ1-1, with D perhaps matching TRBD1 (6 bases). CDR1 SGHTA and CDR2 FQGTGA come from the germline V gene. The CDR3 has 14 amino acids. The germline V and J ends were trimmed by 3 bases and 7 bases, with 15 bases remaining between them. CDR3 in amino acids: CASSLGAGAVEAFF. The CDR3 bases are TGTGCCAGCAGCTTGGGCGCGGGGGCTGTTGAAGCTTTCTTT. The variable domain in full, completed from reference TRBV7-3 and TRBJ1-1, reads GAGVSQTPSNKVTEKGKYVELRCDPISGHTALYWYRQSLGQGPEFLIYFQGTGAADDSGLPNDRFFAVRPEGSVSTLKIQRTERGDSAVYLCASSLGAGAVEAFFGQGTRLTVV.

This sequence joins TRBV6-4 and TRBJ1-1; no definite D call. Trimming left V 2 bases short and J 5 bases short, with 6 bases between. The V gene's germline CDR1 is MRHNA and CDR2 SNTAGT. This CDR3 region has 12 residues. CDR3 nucleotides: TGTGCCAGCAGTGACAGCGAAACTGAAGCTTTCTTT. Protein: CASSDSETEAFF.

This clonotype appeared many times. This chain connects TRBV7-9 to TRBJ1-6; D unclear. The V gene's germline CDR1 is SEHNR and CDR2 FQNEAQ (reference sequence). Trimming removed 4 bases at V and 6 bases at J, with 10 bases between. The CDR3 length is 14 residues. The CDR3 region has the DNA TGTGCCAGCAGCTCGACCTGGGGTAATTCACCCCTCCACTTT. Translated, it gives CASSSTWGNSPLHF. The full variable domain, completed using reference TRBV7-9 and TRBJ1-6, is DTGVSQNPRHKITKRGQNVTFRCDPISEHNRLYWYRQTLGQGPEFLTYFQNEAQLEKSRLLSDRFSAERPKGSFSTLEIQRTEQGDSAMYLCASSSTWGNSPLHFGNGTRLTVT.

This clonotype was seen ten or more times. This chain links TRBV5-1 with TRBJ2-5; 7 positions match TRBD1. Per the germline V gene, CDR1 is SGHRS and CDR2 is YFSETQ. Trimming cost V 2 bases and J 2 bases; bases outside gene matches: 6. The CDR3 has 15 residues. CDR3 coding DNA: TGCGCCAGCAGCTTCCGAGGGGGCCCTCAAGAGACCCAGTACTTC. This translates into CASSFRGGPQETQYF.

The chain carries TRBV5-1 and TRBJ2-3; 8 nucleotides align to TRBD1. The CDR3 length is 15 residues. Trimming cost V 2 bases and J 0 bases; bases outside gene matches: 2. Germline loops: CDR1 SGHRS, CDR2 YFSETQ. This CDR3 reads CASSFGTGSTDTQYF. The CDR3, as DNA: TGCGCCAGCAGCTTTGGGACAGGTAGCACAGATACGCAGTATTTT. Variable domain in full (rest from reference TRBV5-1 and TRBJ2-3): KAGVTQTPRYLIKTRGQQVTLSCSPISGHRSVSWYQQTPGQGLQFLFEYFSETQRNKGNFPGRFSGRQFSNSRSEMNVSTLELGDSALYLCASSFGTGSTDTQYFGPGTRLTVL.

Details on this clonotype: Compared with germline, one end of the junction differs, possibly owing to a read error. The chain uses TRBV20-1 and TRBJ1-6; D is ambiguous. CDR3 length: 14 residues. Germline V gene data show CDR1 as DFQATT and CDR2 as SNEGSKA (reference sequence). CDR3 loop: CSARGSSYNPPLHF. The CDR3 coding sequence is TGCAGTGCTAGGGGTAGCTCCTATAATCCACCCCTCCACTTT.

This clonotype was detected a few times. The genes are TRBV2 and TRBJ2-4, with TRBD2 matching over 9 bases. The CDR3 loop spans 15 amino acids. V trimming: 6 bases; J trimming: 3 bases; junction bases outside the gene matches: 6. Germline V gene lookup returns CDR1 SNHLY and CDR2 FYNNEI. In DNA, the CDR3 is TGTGCCAGCAGCGCTAGCGGGGTAGGCAAAAACATTCAGTACTTC. Translation: CASSASGVGKNIQYF.

This clonotype was detected ten times or more. This chain connects TRBV5-6 to TRBJ2-7; TRBD1 aligns across 8 bases. The ends lost 1 base at V and 2 bases at J; junction bases unmatched: 5. The CDR3 spans 15 residues. CDR1 and CDR2 (germline): SGHDT, YYEEEE. The CDR3 is CASSLWSGGPYEQYF. The CDR3 DNA is TGTGCCAGCAGCTTGTGGTCAGGGGGCCCCTACGAGCAGTACTTC.

In regard to this clonotype: This may arise from a read error, as a much more abundant clone is one base away. V and J are TRBV14 and TRBJ1-3, with D possibly TRBD1 on 5 matching bases. Germline lookup yields CDR1 SGHDN and CDR2 FVKESK. The V and J ends lost 0 bases and 2 bases respectively, with 8 bases between them. CDR3 length: 15 amino acids. CDR3 sequence (DNA): TGTGCCAGCAGCCAAGATCCCAGGGCTGGAAACACCATATATTTT. Its translation is CASSQDPRAGNTIYF.

The sample holds many counts of this clonotype. The V gene is TRBV7-6, the J gene TRBJ1-1; a weak D match, TRBD1 (5 bases). Germline V gives CDR1 SGHVS, CDR2 FNYEAQ. The CDR3 sequence is 15 residues long. V lost 1 base to trimming and J lost 4 bases, with 13 bases between them. The CDR3 loop is CASSLVRGTGTEAFF. CDR3 bases: TGTGCCAGCAGCTTAGTACGGGGGACGGGCACTGAAGCTTTCTTT.

This clonotype was recorded many times. The chain recombines TRBV7-2 with TRBJ1-4; TRBD1 is a possible D gene (6 bases). Trimming removed 6 bases from V and 8 bases from J, with 16 bases in between. The CDR3 loop spans 14 amino acids. Germline loops: CDR1 SGHTA, CDR2 FQGNSA. The CDR3, as DNA: TGTGCCAGCAGATCAGGGGCGATTGACGAAAAACTGTTTTTT. Protein product: CASRSGAIDEKLFF.

This clonotype appeared many times. The CDR3 spells CASSQDYQDYNEQFF. CDR3 sequence (DNA): TGTGCCAGCAGCCAAGACTACCAGGACTACAATGAGCAGTTCTTC. The chain employs TRBV3-1 and TRBJ2-1; D uncertain. The germline V gene has CDR1 LGHDT and CDR2 YNNKEL (reference sequence). V lost 0 bases and J 3 bases, leaving 9 bases between the germline ends. The CDR3 has 15 amino acids.

Notes on this clonotype: This could be a read error, since a much larger clone is one nucleotide away. V gene TRBV19 combines with J gene TRBJ2-3, with a possible D match to TRBD2 (5 bases). CDR3 length equals 14 residues. CDR1 LNHDA and CDR2 SQIVND come from the germline V gene (reference sequence). V was cut by 1 base and J by 7 bases, with 12 bases left in between. CDR3 in amino acids: CASSIGSGMNTQYF. DNA of the CDR3: TGTGCCAGTAGTATAGGATCGGGAATGAATACGCAGTATTTT.